This TCR beta chain was captured in a study of shared clonotypes between healthy human individuals. Sequencing used immunoSEQ multiplex PCR; TCRdb keeps in-frame clones, though not all of them. The sample has fewer than 550,000 clones, approximately 79% seen once. This clone was recorded once. CDR3 length: 16 amino acids. V was cut by 1 base and J by 4 bases, with 15 bases left in between. Germline lookup yields CDR1 LGHNA and CDR2 YNFKEQ. This TCR was recovered from a woman in her forties in good health. Some clones in this sample may be carry-over from other donors' samples. The specimen sequenced was PBMCs. The chain recombines TRBV4-2 with TRBJ2-3; D not resolved. The CDR3, as DNA: TGTGCCAGCAGCCAAGGGCTGGGCATAGCCCCAGATACGCAGTATTTT. It codes for CASSQGLGIAPDTQYF.